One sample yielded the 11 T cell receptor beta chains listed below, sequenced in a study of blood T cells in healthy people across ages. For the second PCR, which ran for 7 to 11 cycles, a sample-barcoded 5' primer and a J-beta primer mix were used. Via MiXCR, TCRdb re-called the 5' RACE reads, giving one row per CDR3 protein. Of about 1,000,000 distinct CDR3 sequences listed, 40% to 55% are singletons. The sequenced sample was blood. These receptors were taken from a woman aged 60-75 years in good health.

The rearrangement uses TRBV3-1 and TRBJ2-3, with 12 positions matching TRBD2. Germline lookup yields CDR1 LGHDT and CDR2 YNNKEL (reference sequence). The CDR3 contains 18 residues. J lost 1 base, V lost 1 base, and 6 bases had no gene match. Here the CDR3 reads CASSQAPGLAGRTDTQYF. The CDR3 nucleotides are TGTGCCAGCAGCCAAGCCCCGGGACTAGCGGGCCGCACAGATACGCAGTATTTT.

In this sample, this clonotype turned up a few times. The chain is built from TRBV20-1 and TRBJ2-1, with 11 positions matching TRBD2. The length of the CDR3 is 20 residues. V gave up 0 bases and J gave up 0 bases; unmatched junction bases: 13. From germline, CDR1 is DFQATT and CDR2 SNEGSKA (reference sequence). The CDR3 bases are TGCAGTGCTAGAGATTCTGGTGGTAGCGGGAGGGAGAGCTCCTACAATGAGCAGTTCTTC. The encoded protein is CSARDSGGSGRESSYNEQFF.

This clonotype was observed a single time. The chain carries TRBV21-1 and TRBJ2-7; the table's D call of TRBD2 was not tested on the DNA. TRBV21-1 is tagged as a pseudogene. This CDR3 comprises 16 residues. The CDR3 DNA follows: TGTGCCAGCAGCAAAAAGGCGACTAGCGGGGACAATGAGCAGTACTTC. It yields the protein CASSKKATSGDNEQYF.

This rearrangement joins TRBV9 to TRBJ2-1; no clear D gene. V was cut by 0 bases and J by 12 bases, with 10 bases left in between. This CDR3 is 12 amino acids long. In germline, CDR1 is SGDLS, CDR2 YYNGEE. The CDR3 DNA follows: TGTGCCAGCAGCGTAGCACCAGACGGGCAGTTCTTC. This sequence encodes CASSVAPDGQFF.

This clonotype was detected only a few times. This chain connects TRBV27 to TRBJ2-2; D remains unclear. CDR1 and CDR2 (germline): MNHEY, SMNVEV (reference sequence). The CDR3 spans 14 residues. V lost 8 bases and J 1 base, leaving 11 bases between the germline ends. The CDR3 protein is CASRAIQNTGELFF. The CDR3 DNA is TGTGCCAGCCGAGCCATACAGAACACCGGGGAGCTGTTTTTT.

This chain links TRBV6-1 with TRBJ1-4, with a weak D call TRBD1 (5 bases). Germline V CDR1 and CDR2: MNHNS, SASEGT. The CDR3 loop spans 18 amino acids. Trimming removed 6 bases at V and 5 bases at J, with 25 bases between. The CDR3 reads CASRTRAFWPGDNEKLFF. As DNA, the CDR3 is TGTGCCAGCAGGACAAGGGCTTTTTGGCCGGGGGACAATGAAAAACTGTTTTTT.

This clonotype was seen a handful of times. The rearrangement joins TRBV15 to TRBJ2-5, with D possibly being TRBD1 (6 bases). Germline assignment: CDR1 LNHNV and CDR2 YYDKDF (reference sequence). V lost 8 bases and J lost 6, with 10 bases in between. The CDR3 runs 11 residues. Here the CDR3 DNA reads TGTGCCACCTTCCAGGGGAAGACCCAGTACTTC. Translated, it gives CATFQGKTQYF.

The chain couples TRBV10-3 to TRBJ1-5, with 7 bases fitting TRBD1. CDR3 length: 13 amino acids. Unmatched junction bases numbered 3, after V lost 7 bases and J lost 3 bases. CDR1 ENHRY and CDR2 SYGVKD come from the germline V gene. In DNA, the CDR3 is TGTGCCATCACTGACAGGGTCAATCAGCCCCAGCATTTT. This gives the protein CAITDRVNQPQHF.

The CDR3 is CASGETYNYGYTF. The CDR3 region has the DNA TGTGCCAGCGGGGAGACATATAACTATGGCTACACCTTC. This sequence joins TRBV6-2 or TRBV6-3 and TRBJ1-2; D is unresolved. The V gene's germline CDR1 is MNHEY and CDR2 SVGEGT. Trimming shortened V by 8 bases and J by 1 base, and 11 bases separated the two germline ends. The CDR3 runs to 13 residues.

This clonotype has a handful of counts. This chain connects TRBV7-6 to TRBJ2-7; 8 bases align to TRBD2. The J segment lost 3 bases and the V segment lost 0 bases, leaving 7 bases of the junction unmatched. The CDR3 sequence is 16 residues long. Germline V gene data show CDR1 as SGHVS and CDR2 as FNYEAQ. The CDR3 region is CASSLASSGSVYEQYF. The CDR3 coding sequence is TGTGCCAGCAGCTTAGCTTCTAGCGGGTCCGTCTACGAGCAGTACTTC.

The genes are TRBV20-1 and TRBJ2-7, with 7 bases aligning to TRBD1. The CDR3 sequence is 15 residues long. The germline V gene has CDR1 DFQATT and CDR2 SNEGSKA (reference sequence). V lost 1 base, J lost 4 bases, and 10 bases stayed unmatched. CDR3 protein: CSARVHRDRSYEQYF. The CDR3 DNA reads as TGCAGTGCTAGAGTTCACCGGGACAGAAGTTACGAGCAGTACTTC.